The clone carrying this T cell receptor beta chain has a count of ten or more. Its matching antigen is unknown. RNA transcripts were the source from which TCR beta CDR3 regions were amplified. HTBI primers were used in a first-round RT-PCR, which preceded a second-round multiplex PCR. TCRdb analysed the multiplex PCR reads with MiXCR anew, one entry per CDR3 protein. The profile shows 360,000 or so distinct CDR3 sequences, approximately 20% of them singletons. The authors diagnosed from clinical symptoms, serum thyroxine, TRAb, thyroid ultrasound and orbital computed tomography. Germline V CDR1 and CDR2: DFQATT, SNEGSKA (reference sequence). CDR3 length: 13 amino acids. V lost 0 bases and J 2 bases, leaving 5 bases between the germline ends. These data come from a study of Graves' ophthalmopathy and Graves' hyperthyroidism. Findings of the study overall: Sensitivity of 85% to 90% and specificity of nearly 82% were achieved when a 13-signature model separated ophthalmopathy from stable hyperthyroidism.

Material: peripheral blood. The J gene is TRBJ2-4, the V gene TRBV20-1; D gene ambiguous. This receptor was identified in a woman under 30 with Graves' ophthalmopathy. The CDR3 DNA sequence: TGCAGTGCTAGAGACATGTCCAAAAACATTCAGTACTTC. Protein sequence: CSARDMSKNIQYF.